The 5 T cell receptor beta chains reported below all come from one sample, sequenced in a study of Graves' ophthalmopathy and Graves' hyperthyroidism. Amplification of the TCR beta CDR3 regions used RNA transcripts (as template). An opening RT-PCR round employed HTBI primers and preceded a second-round multiplex PCR. TCRdb re-derived calls from the multiplex PCR reads in MiXCR, one entry per CDR3 protein. The sample lists approximately 150,000 distinct CDR3 sequences; just under 40% were seen once. The sequenced material came from peripheral blood. The receptors stem from a man aged 25-40 years with Graves' ophthalmopathy.

The rearrangement links TRBV7-9 to TRBJ1-2, with D hard to call. The CDR3 covers 14 residues. Germline V gene sequence: CDR1 SEHNR, CDR2 FQNEAQ (reference sequence). Trimming stripped 1 base from V and 7 bases from J, with 13 bases between. The CDR3 sequence is CASSLGLEGFGYTF. CDR3 in DNA: TGTGCCAGCAGCTTAGGACTGGAAGGGTTTGGCTACACCTTC.

The chain is built from TRBV27 and TRBJ1-6; 7 nucleotides line up with TRBD1. Germline V gene sequence: CDR1 MNHEY, CDR2 SMNVEV (reference sequence). Unmatched junction bases numbered 8, after V lost 2 bases and J lost 7 bases. The length of the CDR3 is 16 residues. This CDR3 reads CASSLSDRDWNSPLHF. Here the CDR3 DNA reads TGTGCCAGCAGTTTAAGTGACAGGGATTGGAATTCACCCCTCCACTTT.

This clonotype was picked up many times. V usage is TRBV29-1 and J usage is TRBJ2-7; maybe TRBD1 (5 bases). The CDR3 is made up of 14 amino acids. Trimming took off 0 bases at V and 5 bases at J, with 14 bases between the two ends. CDR1 SQVTM and CDR2 ANQGSEA come from the germline V gene. CDR3 coding DNA: TGCAGCGTTGAAGAAGGTAAAGGGGTAGACGAGCAGTACTTC. Its protein product is CSVEEGKGVDEQYF.

This sequence joins TRBV12-3 or TRBV12-4 and TRBJ1-3, with unresolved D. V lost 8 bases and J 0 bases, leaving 14 bases between the germline ends. The CDR3 has 15 residues. The CDR3 protein is CASRGFGYSGNTIYF. In DNA, the CDR3 is TGTGCCAGCCGTGGTTTCGGGTACTCTGGAAACACCATATATTTT.

The V call is TRBV28, the J call TRBJ2-7; 9 bases map to TRBD1. This CDR3 is 15 amino acids long. The V gene end was trimmed by 7 bases and the J gene end by 3 bases; junction bases not matched to a gene: 10. Germline values: CDR1 MDHEN, CDR2 SYDVKM. The CDR3 protein is CASIDTGQGSYEQYF. CDR3 bases: TGTGCCAGCATCGATACGGGACAGGGAAGCTACGAGCAGTACTTC.